Listed here are 30 T cell receptor beta chains from one sample, sequenced in a study of Graves' ophthalmopathy and Graves' hyperthyroidism. Investigators amplified TCR beta CDR3 regions from RNA transcripts. Second-round multiplex PCR came after a first-round RT-PCR that employed HTBI primers. TCRdb called the multiplex PCR reads again in MiXCR, with one record for every CDR3 protein. The table includes roughly 600,000 distinct CDR3 sequences, just under 40% detected once. Sequencing used peripheral blood or thyroid tissue (not recorded which). Receptors were obtained from an adult man with Graves' hyperthyroidism.

In this sample, this clonotype turned up many times. The chain joins TRBV7-9 to TRBJ1-1; 7 bases agree with TRBD1. This CDR3 has 15 residues. With V trimmed by 1 base and J by 6 bases, 8 bases remained unmatched. Germline loops: CDR1 SEHNR, CDR2 FQNEAQ (reference sequence). The CDR3 spells CASSLGGTVPAEAFF. CDR3 sequence (DNA): TGTGCCAGCAGCTTAGGTGGGACAGTACCCGCTGAAGCTTTCTTT.

This clonotype was detected a few times. V usage is TRBV10-3 and J usage is TRBJ1-5; 7 nucleotides line up with TRBD1. The CDR3 is 13 residues long. Trimming removed 4 bases from V and 7 bases from J; junction bases left unmatched: 4. Germline lookup yields CDR1 ENHRY and CDR2 SYGVKD. CDR3 residues: CAISGAGGQPQHF. CDR3 nucleotides: TGTGCCATCAGTGGGGCAGGGGGGCAGCCCCAGCATTTT.

This clonotype occurred many times. This rearrangement joins TRBV6-1 to TRBJ1-2; D not certain. The CDR3 consists of 11 residues. Trimming took 8 bases from V and 4 from J, leaving 8 bases between them. CDR1 and CDR2 (germline): MNHNS, SASEGT. CDR3: CASGYSYGYTF. CDR3 coding DNA: TGTGCCAGCGGATACAGCTATGGCTACACCTTC.

A few counts support this clonotype. At one of its ends the junction is not consistent with the germline gene, which may arise from a read error. This chain joins TRBV29-1 and TRBJ2-7, with 10 bases lining up with TRBD2. Germline assignment: CDR1 SQVTM and CDR2 ANQGSEA. This CDR3 region has 14 residues. The CDR3 sequence: CSVVLLAGHYEQYF. For the CDR3, the DNA is TGCAGTGTTGTTTTACTAGCGGGACATTACGAGCAGTACTTC.

This clonotype was recorded at least ten times. The chain employs TRBV7-2 and TRBJ2-7, with TRBD2 identical over 11 bases. This CDR3 is built from 15 residues. Per germline, CDR1 SGHTA and CDR2 FQGNSA. Trimming at V came to 3 bases and at J to 4 bases, leaving 5 bases not matched to a gene. The CDR3 protein is CASSFTSGGEYEQYF. The CDR3 DNA is TGTGCCAGCAGCTTCACTAGCGGGGGAGAGTACGAGCAGTACTTC.

At least ten counts were recorded for this clonotype. The chain carries TRBV7-9 and TRBJ1-2; D perhaps matches TRBD1 (5 bases). The V end lost 5 bases, the J end lost 5 bases, and 18 bases lay between the germline ends. The CDR3 contains 15 residues. Germline V gene data show CDR1 as SEHNR and CDR2 as FQNEAQ (reference sequence). As DNA, the CDR3 is TGTGCCAGCAGCCCCAGCATCGGGACTGAGTATGGCTACACCTTC. This translates into CASSPSIGTEYGYTF.

The chain recombines TRBV5-1 with TRBJ2-7; no firm D call. Trimming removed 0 bases from V and 6 bases from J, with 10 bases in between. The V gene's germline CDR1 is SGHRS and CDR2 YFSETQ. The CDR3 consists of 13 residues. In nucleotides, the CDR3 is TGCGCCAGCAGCTTGGGCGAGCTCAGCGAGCAGTACTTC. Translated: CASSLGELSEQYF.

This clonotype was recorded many times. This rearrangement joins TRBV29-1 to TRBJ1-2, with D perhaps TRBD1 (6 bases). The germline CDR1 and CDR2 sequences are SQVTM and ANQGSEA. The CDR3 is 12 amino acids. Trimming left V 6 bases short and J 8 bases short, with 16 bases between. CDR3 amino acids: CSVSLTTGGYTF. The CDR3, as DNA: TGCAGCGTGAGCCTCACGACAGGCGGCTACACCTTC.

This clonotype was observed many times. This chain links TRBV5-1 with TRBJ1-2, with D possibly matching TRBD1 (5 bases). V lost 0 bases and J 4 bases, leaving 13 bases between the germline ends. Germline V gene data show CDR1 as SGHRS and CDR2 as YFSETQ. The CDR3 is 15 residues long. CDR3 bases: TGCGCCAGCAGCTTGGAGGGACGAGCAGTCTATGGCTACACCTTC. The encoded protein is CASSLEGRAVYGYTF. The full variable domain, rest sourced from reference TRBV5-1 and TRBJ1-2, is KAGVTQTPRYLIKTRGQQVTLSCSPISGHRSVSWYQQTPGQGLQFLFEYFSETQRNKGNFPGRFSGRQFSNSRSEMNVSTLELGDSALYLCASSLEGRAVYGYTFGSGTRLTVV.

This clonotype was picked up many times. The chain combines TRBV11-2 with TRBJ2-7, with D possibly matching TRBD1 (5 bases). Germline V gene lookup returns CDR1 SGHAT and CDR2 FQNNGV. This CDR3 contains 14 residues. Trimming left V 2 bases short and J 2 bases short, with 10 bases between. CDR3 DNA sequence: TGTGCCAGCAGCTTACCGGCAGGGACCTACGAGCAGTACTTC. It encodes CASSLPAGTYEQYF.

For this clonotype: It may be a read error: a sequence one base away is much more abundant. The chain joins TRBV20-1 to TRBJ2-5, with D perhaps given as TRBD1 or TRBD2 (5 bases each). CDR3 length: 15 residues. V lost 2 bases and J lost 1, with 14 bases in between. The germline gives CDR1 DFQATT, CDR2 SNEGSKA (reference sequence). In DNA form, the CDR3 reads TGCAGTGCTAGACAACCGGGACGGACCCAAGAGACCCAGTACTTC. As protein: CSARQPGRTQETQYF.

This clonotype showed up just a few times. The chain employs TRBV12-3 or TRBV12-4 and TRBJ2-7; weak D call: TRBD1 (7 bases). The germline V and J ends were trimmed by 5 bases and 2 bases, with 13 bases remaining between them. There are 14 residues in the CDR3. The CDR3, as DNA: TGTGCCAGCAGTGAAGGAGGGACAGCCTACGAGCAGTACTTC. This sequence encodes CASSEGGTAYEQYF.

This clonotype showed up many times. The chain carries TRBV5-1 and TRBJ1-2, with 7 bases aligning to TRBD1. The V gene end was trimmed by 4 bases and the J gene end by 2 bases; junction bases not matched to a gene: 5. Germline V gives CDR1 SGHRS, CDR2 YFSETQ. The CDR3 length is 14 residues. The CDR3 region is CASSDPRGNYGYTF. In DNA form, the CDR3 reads TGCGCCAGCAGCGACCCCAGGGGGAACTATGGCTACACCTTC.

This clonotype was detected ten times or more. The V gene is TRBV2, the J gene TRBJ1-1, with 7 bases fitting TRBD1. The CDR3 has 15 residues. The germline gives CDR1 SNHLY, CDR2 FYNNEI. V was clipped by 5 bases and J by 1 base; unmatched bases: 7. This CDR3 is CASSPTGVGNTEAFF. Written as DNA, the CDR3 is TGTGCCAGCAGTCCTACAGGGGTGGGGAACACTGAAGCTTTCTTT. Together with reference TRBV2 and TRBJ1-1, the CDR3 gives the full variable domain: EPEVTQTPSHQVTQMGQEVILRCVPISNHLYFYWYRQILGQKVEFLVSFYNNEISEKSEIFDDQFSVERPDGSNFTLKIRSTKLEDSAMYFCASSPTGVGNTEAFFGQGTRLTVV.

This clonotype was seen a handful of times. This rearrangement joins TRBV10-3 to TRBJ2-7, with 7 bases that match TRBD1. With 8 bases clipped from V and 0 bases from J, the junction kept 1 base outside the gene matches. This CDR3 contains 12 residues. Germline V gene lookup returns CDR1 ENHRY and CDR2 SYGVKD. The CDR3 DNA is TGTGCCATCGGACAGGTCTCCTACGAGCAGTACTTC. It encodes CAIGQVSYEQYF.

This clonotype was found many times. The CDR3 nucleotides read TGCGCCAGCAGCCAAGGGGGACAGATGAACACTGAAGCTTTCTTT. Protein sequence: CASSQGGQMNTEAFF. The chain links TRBV4-1 to TRBJ1-1; 7 bases agree with TRBD1. The CDR3 spans 15 residues. The germline CDR1 and CDR2 sequences are MGHRA and YSYEKL. Germline trimming cut 1 base from V and 0 bases from J; bases unmatched to any gene: 2.

There are many counts of this clonotype. This rearrangement joins TRBV24-1 to TRBJ1-1; no clear D gene. The CDR3 is 13 residues long. The V end was cut by 4 bases, the J end by 0 bases, with 5 bases between. CDR1 and CDR2 from the germline V gene are KGHDR and SFDVKD. The CDR3 region is CATSESMNTEAFF. Written as DNA, the CDR3 is TGTGCCACCAGTGAATCGATGAACACTGAAGCTTTCTTT.

This clonotype occurred many times. V usage is TRBV9 and J usage is TRBJ1-6; D is unclear. CDR1 is SGDLS and CDR2 is YYNGEE in the germline V gene. This CDR3 contains 14 residues. V dropped 8 bases and J dropped 1 base, with 10 bases sitting between them. The CDR3 reads CASSGGSYNSPLHF. The CDR3 nucleotides read TGTGCCAGTTCAGGTGGATCCTATAATTCACCCCTCCACTTT.

This clonotype has at least ten counts. The gene calls are TRBV7-6 and TRBJ2-2; 8 bases map to TRBD1. CDR3 length: 15 amino acids. The germline V gene encodes CDR1 SGHVS and CDR2 FNYEAQ. Trimming took 1 base from V and 9 from J; bases not matched to a gene: 7. CDR3 loop: CASSLETGGTRELFF. For the CDR3, the DNA is TGTGCCAGCAGCTTAGAAACAGGGGGGACCCGGGAGCTGTTTTTT.

This clonotype was observed at least ten times. The rearrangement joins TRBV7-9 to TRBJ1-1; D call uncertain. This CDR3 spans 14 amino acids. Germline CDR1 is SEHNR and CDR2 is FQNEAQ (reference sequence). Trimming removed 1 base at V and 1 base at J, with 7 bases between. CDR3 amino acids: CASSLVDRNTEAFF. The CDR3, as DNA: TGTGCCAGCAGCTTAGTAGACCGGAACACTGAAGCTTTCTTT.

The chain links TRBV29-1 to TRBJ2-7, with a possible D match to TRBD1 (6 bases). The ends were cut back, 6 bases at V and 7 bases at J, with 19 bases in the middle. This CDR3 region has 13 residues. From germline, CDR1 is SQVTM and CDR2 ANQGSEA. Here the CDR3 reads CSVAGTNYNEQYF. DNA of the CDR3: TGCAGCGTAGCCGGGACAAACTACAATGAGCAGTACTTC.

The table lists this clonotype with many counts. The CDR3 DNA follows: TGCAGTGCTAGAGATAGTTCTTCAGGGGCCAATAACTATGGCTACACCTTC. This sequence encodes CSARDSSSGANNYGYTF. This rearrangement joins TRBV20-1 to TRBJ1-2; D possibly corresponds to TRBD1 (6 bases). The V end lost 0 bases, the J end lost 1 base, and 18 bases lay between the germline ends. From germline, CDR1 is DFQATT and CDR2 SNEGSKA (reference sequence). CDR3 length: 17 amino acids.

This clonotype appeared many times. The chain recombines TRBV3-1 with TRBJ1-5; 7 bases map to TRBD1. Germline V gene sequence: CDR1 LGHDT, CDR2 YNNKEL (reference sequence). V shed 6 bases, J shed 2 bases, and the junction held 4 bases outside the gene matches. The CDR3 length is 14 residues. This CDR3 reads CASRSGTGNQPQHF. In DNA form, the CDR3 reads TGTGCCAGCAGGTCCGGGACAGGCAATCAGCCCCAGCATTTT.

The chain uses TRBV5-4 and TRBJ1-1; D ambiguous. V was pared by 1 base and J by 1 base, with 8 bases between. The length of the CDR3 is 14 residues. Germline values: CDR1 SGHNT, CDR2 YYREEE (reference sequence). The CDR3 DNA reads TGTGCCAGCAGCTTGAAGCGACAGAACACTGAAGCTTTCTTT. It specifies CASSLKRQNTEAFF.

A note on this clonotype: It may be a read error: a sequence one base away is much more abundant. The genes are TRBV12-3 or TRBV12-4 and TRBJ2-2, with 8 bases aligning to TRBD1. This CDR3 has 12 residues. The CDR3 region is CASRQGAGGLFF. The CDR3 bases are TGTGCCAGCAGGCAGGGGGCCGGGGGGCTGTTTTTT.

This clonotype was observed many times. The J gene is TRBJ1-2, the V gene TRBV20-1; 7 positions agree with TRBD1. This CDR3 comprises 13 residues. The V gene's germline CDR1 is DFQATT and CDR2 SNEGSKA (reference sequence). J lost 5 bases, V lost 0 bases, and 3 bases had no gene match. CDR3 in amino acids: CSARDRRGYGYTF. The CDR3, as DNA: TGCAGTGCTAGAGATCGCAGGGGGTATGGCTACACCTTC.

Comments on this clonotype: Possible read error: a much larger clone is one base away. This chain uses TRBV9 with TRBJ1-1; D gene uncertain. CDR1 is SGDLS and CDR2 is YYNGEE in the germline V gene. Trimming left V 7 bases short and J 5 bases short, with 12 bases between. This CDR3 is built from 12 residues. Here the CDR3 DNA reads TGTGCCAGCCCGCAAATGGGGACTGAAGCTTTCTTT. It is translated as CASPQMGTEAFF.

The J gene is TRBJ2-5, the V gene TRBV5-5; 8 bases are shared with TRBD2. V shed 1 base and J 11 bases; nucleotides not matched to a gene: 19. Germline V lookup: CDR1 SGHKS, CDR2 YYEKEE (reference sequence). This CDR3 region has 17 residues. The CDR3 DNA reads TGTGCCAGCAGCTTGCCACTAGCGGTGGGGGACATAGATACGCAGTACTTC. Translating it yields CASSLPLAVGDIDTQYF.

The J gene is TRBJ1-6, the V gene TRBV10-3, with TRBD1 identical over 7 bases. Trimming took 11 bases from V and 7 from J; bases not matched to a gene: 8. This CDR3 has 13 amino acids. Germline V gives CDR1 ENHRY, CDR2 SYGVKD. CDR3: CALTGRTNSPLHF. The DNA of the CDR3 is TGTGCCTTGACAGGGAGGACAAATTCACCCCTCCACTTT.

This chain links TRBV7-9 with TRBJ1-2; D gene unclear. This CDR3 has 18 amino acids. V was clipped by 11 bases and J by 1 base, with 29 bases between them. Germline V lookup: CDR1 SEHNR, CDR2 FQNEAQ (reference sequence). CDR3: CAWSLGMSGHGFNYGYTF. The CDR3 DNA follows: TGTGCCTGGAGTCTAGGAATGTCAGGCCACGGGTTTAACTATGGCTACACCTTC.